This TCR beta chain was recorded in a study of blood T cell repertoires in COVID-19 (TCRdb year 2020). At the level of the whole study: The collaborator samples originated in the United States, Italy and Spain and spanned the acute and convalescent phases of COVID-19. The prospective study material was composed of cDNA or gDNA derived from T cells, B-cell-depleted T cells, or PBMCs. Deeply sampled blood TCRbeta repertoires from subjects exposed to, actively infected with, or recovered from COVID-19 were included in the dataset. The repertoires were released in a freely available public database intended as a resource for research on the immune response to SARS-CoV-2. Samples were obtained from the ongoing ImmuneRACE study (first 160 participants) and from some 1,200 subjects provided by 6 global collaborators. The sample metadata nearly always contained a de-identified subject ID, COVID-19 status, age in years and sex. HLA class I and class II types, where available, came from metadata supplied by the sample provider rather than from assay-based typing.

The CDR3 spans 15 residues, from the cysteine through the phenylalanine. The only DNA kept is the CDR3, 45 bases in frame from the first base. At the junction V is shortened by 6 bases and J by 7 bases, with 16 bases in between. Based on the germline V gene, the CDR1 and CDR2 sequences are ENHRY and SYGVKD. Overall study outcomes, separate from this receptor: The amount of clinical and demographic metadata varied by source and participant and was provided uncurated.

One collaborating source in Seattle enrolled patients during active infection and followed them longitudinally through the course of disease. Each collaborating institution followed its own protocols to collect whole blood in K2EDTA tubes. For TCRbeta analysis, collaborators shipped samples as frozen whole blood, isolated PBMCs, or DNA extracted from either of those sample types. Points on this clone: Its antigen is still unknown. It has no much larger one-base neighbor in the sample; base qualities were not kept.

The immunoSEQ Assay, a bias-controlled multiplex PCR, was used to amplify TCRbeta CDR3 regions from genomic DNA. The study's processing was this. The number of nucleated cells in each sample was estimated by amplification of reference gene primers within the assay. To quantify the absolute abundance of each unique TCRbeta CDR3 rearrangement, sequence reads were collapsed and filtered. For each sample, productive Simpson clonality was calculated as the square root of Simpson's diversity index over productive rearrangements. The clones in this table, taken by TCRdb from immuneACCESS, are in-frame only. Not every clone is retained; where verified, under half of the shortfall comes from an unresolved V gene, and the cause of the rest is unknown. That table supplies the V and J calls and clone size; D and trimming were determined from the DNA. The sample table contains roughly 300,000 clones; only one count was recorded for roughly nine tenths of them. The ten top clones hold around 2.2% of the sample.

Recombination connected TRBV10-3 to TRBJ1-6; the D gene is possibly TRBD1, with 6 bases matching. Input material: peripheral blood. This receptor was identified in a woman between 25 and 40 years old with COVID-19, enrolled during active disease. The DNA is TGTGCCATCAGGGAGGGGGGGGACCCCAATTCACCCCTCCACTTT. Its amino acids are CAIREGGDPNSPLHF.